Below are 32 T cell receptor beta chains sequenced from a single sample in a study of blood T cell repertoires in COVID-19. Clones were sequenced by immunoSEQ multiplex PCR, and TCRdb holds only the in-frame ones, with some missing. Of about 200,000 clones in the sample, more than 70% were seen once. The source material was PBMCs or T cells enriched from blood (not recorded which). The receptors originated from a man between 40 and 49 years old with acute COVID-19.

The chain has TRBV27 and TRBJ2-5, with TRBD2 identical over 16 bases. J gave up 3 bases and V 1 base, and 8 bases lay outside the gene matches. This CDR3 is built from 19 residues. CDR1 MNHEY and CDR2 SMNVEV come from the germline V gene (reference sequence). The CDR3 reads CASSLFSPGTSGREETQYF. CDR3 nucleotide sequence: TGTGCCAGCAGTTTATTCTCCCCCGGGACTAGCGGGAGGGAAGAGACCCAGTACTTC.

Note on this clone: The same CDR3 is also encoded by other DNA sequences in this sample. This chain links TRBV5-1 with TRBJ2-5; D uncertain. The CDR3 has 13 residues. CDR1 and CDR2 (germline): SGHRS, YFSETQ. Trimming cost V 0 bases and J 3 bases, with 6 bases left between them. The CDR3 protein is CASSLGLEETQYF. In DNA form, the CDR3 reads TGCGCCAGCAGCTTGGGACTGGAAGAGACCCAGTACTTC.

This clone came up a few times. This sequence joins TRBV7-9 and TRBJ1-1; D may be TRBD1 (5 bases). Germline CDR1 is SEHNR and CDR2 is FQNEAQ (reference sequence). The CDR3 is 12 amino acids. The V gene lost 5 bases and the J gene lost 6 bases, with 10 bases spanning the gap. CDR3 region: CASSPGYPEAFF. DNA of the CDR3: TGTGCCAGCAGCCCAGGGTACCCTGAAGCTTTCTTT. The full variable domain, in which reference TRBV7-9 and TRBJ1-1 provide the parts outside the CDR3, is DTGVSQNPRHKITKRGQNVTFRCDPISEHNRLYWYRQTLGQGPEFLTYFQNEAQLEKSRLLSDRFSAERPKGSFSTLEIQRTEQGDSAMYLCASSPGYPEAFFGQGTRLTVV.

For the CDR3, the DNA is TGTGCCAGCACCTTACGACAGGCCACAGATACGCAGTATTTT. Its protein is CASTLRQATDTQYF. The genes are TRBV9 and TRBJ2-3; D is possibly TRBD1 (6 bases). The germline V gene encodes CDR1 SGDLS and CDR2 YYNGEE. There are 14 residues in the CDR3. V dropped 6 bases and J dropped 2 bases, with 13 bases sitting between them.

The genes are TRBV18 and TRBJ1-2, with 7 bases identical to TRBD1. This CDR3 spans 13 amino acids. Germline CDR1 KGHSH, CDR2 LQKENI. Trimming at V came to 3 bases and at J to 3 bases, leaving 1 base not matched to a gene. The CDR3 loop is CASSPGTDYGYTF. The CDR3 DNA reads as TGTGCCAGCTCACCCGGGACAGACTATGGCTACACCTTC. Drawing the rest from reference TRBV18 and TRBJ1-2, the complete variable domain is NAGVMQNPRHLVRRRGQEARLRCSPMKGHSHVYWYRQLPEEGLKFMVYLQKENIIDESGMPKERFSAEFPKEGPSILRIQQVVRGDSAAYFCASSPGTDYGYTFGSGTRLTVV.

About this clone: Other DNA sequences in the sample encode the same CDR3. The chain combines TRBV25-1 with TRBJ1-2; D is ambiguous. V was trimmed by 1 base and J by 7 bases, leaving 4 bases between them. CDR3 size: 11 residues. Germline V lookup: CDR1 MGHDK, CDR2 SYGVNS. The CDR3 bases are TGTGCCAGCAGTGAATCGTTTGGCTACACCTTC. Protein product: CASSESFGYTF.

This chain joins TRBV5-1 and TRBJ2-3, with a weak D call TRBD1 (6 bases). The length of the CDR3 is 14 residues. The V end lost 5 bases, the J end lost 3 bases, and 13 bases lay between the germline ends. CDR1 and CDR2 from the germline V gene are SGHRS and YFSETQ. The CDR3 reads CASSSDRPTDTQYF. The CDR3 nucleotides read TGCGCCAGCAGTTCGGACAGACCTACAGATACGCAGTATTTT.

The V and J genes are TRBV5-1 and TRBJ2-7, with D possibly matching TRBD1 (5 bases). The germline V gene encodes CDR1 SGHRS and CDR2 YFSETQ. V was cut by 4 bases and J by 10 bases, with 15 bases left in between. This CDR3 contains 12 residues. The CDR3 DNA follows: TGCGCCAGCAGCACCACCGGCCAGGGTCAGTACTTC. It is translated as CASSTTGQGQYF.

V and J are TRBV9 and TRBJ1-1; D not certain. The germline gives CDR1 SGDLS, CDR2 YYNGEE. Trimming shortened V by 0 bases and J by 11 bases, and 14 bases separated the two germline ends. CDR3 length: 13 residues. The CDR3 bases are TGTGCCAGCAGCGTAGACGGCCGGGGAAGGGCTTTCTTT. Its translation is CASSVDGRGRAFF.

The gene calls are TRBV6-5 and TRBJ1-1, with D possibly matching TRBD1 (6 bases). V lost 6 bases and J 4 bases, leaving 18 bases between the germline ends. The CDR3 is 15 residues long. Germline V gives CDR1 MNHEY, CDR2 SVGAGI. The CDR3 is CASSRTATGPTEAFF. The CDR3 nucleotides read TGTGCCAGCAGCCGGACAGCGACAGGCCCCACTGAAGCTTTCTTT.

The chain combines TRBV12-3 or TRBV12-4 with TRBJ1-3, with 7 nucleotides matching TRBD1. Trimming at V came to 6 bases and at J to 3 bases, leaving 2 bases not matched to a gene. The CDR3 is 13 amino acids. CDR3 in DNA: TGTGCCAGCAGCAGGGACAGTGGAAACACCATATATTTT. As protein: CASSRDSGNTIYF.

The CDR3 coding sequence is TGTGCCAGCAGCTCTTTCAGCTATGGCTACACCTTC. This translates into CASSSFSYGYTF. V gene TRBV5-8 combines with J gene TRBJ1-2; unclear D gene. Germline CDR1 reads SGHTS; CDR2 reads YDEGEE. Trimming took 3 bases from V and 4 from J, leaving 7 bases between them. The CDR3 has 12 residues.

The chain couples TRBV29-1 to TRBJ1-1; unclear D gene. The germline gives CDR1 SQVTM, CDR2 ANQGSEA. Trimming removed 8 bases from V and 1 base from J, with 5 bases in between. The CDR3 covers 10 residues. Written as DNA, the CDR3 is TGCAGCTCACAGAACACTGAAGCTTTCTTT. Protein product: CSSQNTEAFF.

CDR3 sequence (DNA): TGTGCCAGCAGCTTTCACGGGAGCCAAGAGACCCAGTACTTC. Translating gives CASSFHGSQETQYF. V gene TRBV7-2 combines with J gene TRBJ2-5; TRBD2 might be the D (6 bases). Trimming removed 3 bases at V and 1 base at J, with 9 bases between. Germline CDR1 reads SGHTA; CDR2 reads FQGNSA. This CDR3 region has 14 residues.

This sequence joins TRBV24-1 and TRBJ1-2; TRBD1 matches at 12 bases. The germline V gene has CDR1 KGHDR and CDR2 SFDVKD. With V trimmed by 2 bases and J by 2 bases, 8 bases remained unmatched. The CDR3 is 18 amino acids. The CDR3 sequence is CATSDSGTGGTGNYGYTF. As DNA, the CDR3 is TGTGCCACCAGTGATTCCGGGACAGGGGGCACGGGGAACTATGGCTACACCTTC.

This chain joins TRBV7-8 and TRBJ2-7, with D possibly being TRBD2 (5 bases). The CDR3 loop spans 16 amino acids. CDR1 is SGHVS and CDR2 is FQNEAQ in the germline V gene. V lost 5 bases to trimming and J lost 4 bases, with 21 bases between them. As DNA, the CDR3 is TGTGCCAGCAGCCAACTCTCTCGGTTCGGGAATTACGAGCAGTACTTC. It is translated as CASSQLSRFGNYEQYF.

V gene TRBV10-3 combines with J gene TRBJ2-7; no firm D call. V was trimmed by 8 bases and J by 6 bases, leaving 20 bases between them. The CDR3 loop spans 14 amino acids. CDR1 is ENHRY, CDR2 SYGVKD, per germline. CDR3 residues: CAIFRPTLKLEQYF. The CDR3 DNA is TGTGCCATCTTCCGACCGACTCTCAAGCTCGAGCAGTACTTC.

The J gene is TRBJ2-3, the V gene TRBV13; D ambiguous. There are 12 residues in the CDR3. Germline CDR1 reads PRHDT; CDR2 reads FYEKMQ (reference sequence). Trimming cost V 5 bases and J 0 bases, with 3 bases left between them. The CDR3 loop is CASSPSTDTQYF. CDR3 DNA sequence: TGTGCCAGCAGCCCAAGCACAGATACGCAGTATTTT. The full variable domain, with the rest looked up from reference TRBV13 and TRBJ2-3, is AAGVIQSPRHLIKEKRETATLKCYPIPRHDTVYWYQQGPGQDPQFLISFYEKMQSDKGSIPDRFSAQQFSDYHSELNMSSLELGDSALYFCASSPSTDTQYFGPGTRLTVL.

The chain couples TRBV7-3 to TRBJ1-1; D is perhaps TRBD1 (6 bases). CDR3 length: 14 amino acids. Germline values: CDR1 SGHTA, CDR2 FQGTGA. V was shortened by 3 bases and J by 1 base, with 9 bases between the two germline ends. The CDR3 nucleotides are TGTGCCAGCAGCTTGAACAGGGCGAACACTGAAGCTTTCTTT. Amino acid sequence: CASSLNRANTEAFF.

The gene calls are TRBV19 and TRBJ2-1, with TRBD2 as a possible D gene (5 bases). CDR3 length: 13 amino acids. V was shortened by 8 bases and J by 7 bases, with 15 bases between the two germline ends. The germline CDR1 and CDR2 sequences are LNHDA and SQIVND (reference sequence). CDR3 residues: CASSRLSANEQFF. The CDR3 DNA follows: TGTGCCAGTTCTCGGCTTAGCGCGAATGAGCAGTTCTTC.

This rearrangement joins TRBV4-1 to TRBJ1-4, with D tentatively TRBD1 (6 bases). V shed 2 bases and J shed 5 bases, with 6 bases lying between them. The CDR3 consists of 13 residues. The germline V gene encodes CDR1 MGHRA and CDR2 YSYEKL. The CDR3, as DNA: TGCGCCAGCAGCCAACAGGGGAATGAAAAACTGTTTTTT. It encodes CASSQQGNEKLFF.

This clone was detected only once. The rearrangement uses TRBV9 and TRBJ2-7, with 8 nucleotides matching TRBD1. V dropped 0 bases and J dropped 9; count of bases not matched to a gene: 11. There are 15 residues in the CDR3. Germline-derived CDR1 and CDR2 are SGDLS and YYNGEE. The CDR3 bases are TGTGCCAGCAGCGTAGGATTGGGACAGGAAGGCGTGCAGTACTTC. Its translation is CASSVGLGQEGVQYF.

The V and J genes are TRBV18 and TRBJ2-1; TRBD2 agrees at 8 bases. The CDR3 spans 17 residues. The V segment lost 1 base and the J segment 1 base; nucleotides outside the gene matches: 6. CDR1 and CDR2 from the germline V gene are KGHSH and LQKENI. The DNA for the CDR3 is TGTGCCAGCTCACCACTGGGCACGGGAGGGTCCTACAATGAGCAGTTCTTC. Protein sequence: CASSPLGTGGSYNEQFF.

CDR3 bases: TGTGCCAGCAGCTTGGGTGGGAGGGCGGCCGAGCAGTACTTC. Residues: CASSLGGRAAEQYF. The genes are TRBV5-5 and TRBJ2-7; 7 bases line up with TRBD2. The CDR3 runs 14 residues. Losses at the gene ends were 0 bases for V and 6 bases for J; bases not matched to a gene: 6. Germline V gene lookup returns CDR1 SGHKS and CDR2 YYEKEE (reference sequence).

The CDR3 DNA is TGTGCCAGCAGCCAGGACAGGGGGTTTAACACCGGGGAGCTGTTTTTT. This gives the protein CASSQDRGFNTGELFF. The V and J genes are TRBV11-3 and TRBJ2-2; 10 nucleotides agree with TRBD1. From germline, CDR1 is SGHNT and CDR2 YENEEA. The CDR3 contains 16 residues. Losses at the gene ends were 5 bases for V and 2 bases for J; bases not matched to a gene: 5. Combining the CDR3 with reference TRBV11-3 and TRBJ2-2 gives the whole variable domain EAGVVQSPRYKIIEKKQPVAFWCNPISGHNTLYWYLQNLGQGPELLIRYENEEAVDDSQLPKDRFSAERLKGVDSTLKIQPAELGDSAVYLCASSQDRGFNTGELFFGEGSRLTVL.

The rearrangement uses TRBV7-8 and TRBJ2-3, with 12 bases matching TRBD2. J lost 5 bases, V lost 5 bases, and 8 bases had no gene match. This CDR3 is 16 amino acids long. The V gene's germline CDR1 is SGHVS and CDR2 FQNEAQ. The CDR3 protein is CASSPGVTSGGDTQYF. CDR3 DNA sequence: TGTGCCAGCAGCCCCGGAGTGACTAGCGGGGGAGATACGCAGTATTTT.

As DNA, the CDR3 is TGTGCCTGGGCGGGACAAAACAATCAGCCCCAGCATTTT. Protein sequence: CAWAGQNNQPQHF. The chain has TRBV30 and TRBJ1-5; maybe TRBD1 (6 bases). CDR3 size: 13 residues. Trimming took off 5 bases at V and 3 bases at J, with 11 bases between the two ends. Germline-derived CDR1 and CDR2 are GTSNPN and SVGIG (reference sequence). Supplemented by reference TRBV30 and TRBJ1-5, the full variable domain reads SQTIHQWPATLVQPVGSPLSLECTVEGTSNPNLYWYRQAAGRGLQLLFYSVGIGQISSEVPQNLSASRPQDRQFILSSKKLLLSDSGFYLCAWAGQNNQPQHFGDGTRLSIL.

This sequence joins TRBV25-1 and TRBJ2-1, with a tentative D call TRBD1 (6 bases). Trimming took 10 bases from V and 13 from J, leaving 29 bases between them. The CDR3 length is 15 residues. Germline CDR1 MGHDK, CDR2 SYGVNS. The DNA for the CDR3 is TGTGCCACCCTCATCACCGGGACACATCATACCATTCAGTTCTTC. As protein: CATLITGTHHTIQFF.

The chain is built from TRBV5-1 and TRBJ2-3, with a possible D match to TRBD1 (5 bases). V gave up 1 base and J gave up 3 bases, with 6 bases separating them. The CDR3 consists of 13 residues. Germline V gives CDR1 SGHRS, CDR2 YFSETQ. CDR3 region: CASSLQGTDTQYF. The CDR3 DNA sequence: TGCGCCAGCAGCTTGCAGGGAACAGATACGCAGTATTTT.

V is TRBV6-5 and J is TRBJ2-7, with 8 bases aligning to TRBD2. V lost 7 bases to trimming and J lost 0 bases; unmatched junction nucleotides: 5. Germline assignment: CDR1 MNHEY and CDR2 SVGAGI. CDR3 size: 14 residues. The CDR3 DNA reads TGTGCCAGCATGCTAGCGGGCAGCTCCTACGAGCAGTACTTC. Translation: CASMLAGSSYEQYF.

The chain carries TRBV19 and TRBJ2-1; TRBD2 agrees at 11 bases. CDR3 length: 15 amino acids. Germline trimming cut 9 bases from V and 7 bases from J; bases unmatched to any gene: 11. Germline-derived CDR1 and CDR2 are LNHDA and SQIVND (reference sequence). CDR3 DNA sequence: TGTGCCAGCAAGCCAACTAGCGGGAGTGGAAATGAGCAGTTCTTC. Encoded protein: CASKPTSGSGNEQFF. Variable domain in full (rest from reference TRBV19 and TRBJ2-1): DGGITQSPKYLFRKEGQNVTLSCEQNLNHDAMYWYRQDPGQGLRLIYYSQIVNDFQKGDIAEGYSVSREKKESFPLTVTSAQKNPTAFYLCASKPTSGSGNEQFFGPGTRLTVL.

This chain connects TRBV18 to TRBJ1-2; TRBD1 agrees at 8 bases. Germline CDR1 and CDR2: KGHSH and LQKENI. The CDR3 consists of 15 residues. V shed 6 bases, J shed 2 bases, and the junction held 8 bases outside the gene matches. This chain's CDR3 is CASSLTGGQNYGYTF. In DNA form, the CDR3 reads TGTGCCAGCTCGCTAACAGGGGGGCAAAACTATGGCTACACCTTC. Full variable domain (missing parts from reference TRBV18 and TRBJ1-2): NAGVMQNPRHLVRRRGQEARLRCSPMKGHSHVYWYRQLPEEGLKFMVYLQKENIIDESGMPKERFSAEFPKEGPSILRIQQVVRGDSAAYFCASSLTGGQNYGYTFGSGTRLTVV.